This TCR beta chain emerged from a study of CD8+ T cells in alopecia areata. The germline gives CDR1 SGHRS, CDR2 YFSETQ. The CDR3 contains 17 residues. J gave up 1 base and V 3 bases, and 9 bases lay outside the gene matches. Extraction of RNA preceded its reverse transcription into cDNA, which served as the sequencing template. Clones were sequenced by immunoSEQ multiplex PCR, and TCRdb holds only the in-frame ones, with some missing. This table has around 250,000 clones, approximately 61% appearing once. The material was CD4+ T cells sorted from blood, obtained at week 0. This sequence was found in a human donor with alopecia areata. The chain links TRBV5-1 to TRBJ2-1; 8 nucleotides match TRBD1. The CDR3 spells CASSSPDGQGSYNEQFF. CDR3 coding DNA: TGCGCCAGCAGCTCCCCGGACGGACAGGGTTCCTACAATGAGCAGTTCTTC.